These 19 T cell receptor beta chains were all obtained from the same sample, sequenced in a study of Ad26.COV2.S vaccination and SARS-CoV-2 variants. Specified treatment: about 20 received Ad26.COV2.S at low or high dose, single or two shots; five or six received placebo; per-sample allocation not given. Samples came from day 63 after the first vaccine or placebo injection. Clones were sequenced by immunoSEQ multiplex PCR, and TCRdb holds only the in-frame ones, with some missing. The sample has some 300,000 clones, about 86% seen once. The source was peripheral blood, collected in a trial of Ad26.COV2.S vaccine versus placebo. The receptors originated from a person aged 18-60 years who received the Ad26.COV2.S COVID-19 vaccine or a placebo.

The V and J genes are TRBV18 and TRBJ2-5, with unresolved D. The CDR3 sequence is 11 residues long. The germline V gene encodes CDR1 KGHSH and CDR2 LQKENI. V lost 5 bases and J lost 5, with 6 bases in between. CDR3 coding DNA: TGTGCCAGCTCATCGGATGAGACCCAGTACTTC. Protein sequence: CASSSDETQYF.

V usage is TRBV6-2 or TRBV6-3 and J usage is TRBJ2-3; TRBD2 might be the D (5 bases). V was trimmed by 2 bases and J by 6 bases, leaving 12 bases between them. CDR1 MNHEY and CDR2 SVGEGT come from the germline V gene. This CDR3 contains 14 residues. The CDR3 nucleotides are TGTGCCAGCAGTTACCGGGAAATCGCGGATACGCAGTATTTT. Translated, it gives CASSYREIADTQYF.

The chain carries TRBV7-2 and TRBJ1-1, with 9 positions matching TRBD1. Germline V gene lookup returns CDR1 SGHTA and CDR2 FQGNSA. V shed 4 bases, J shed 4 bases, and the junction held 4 bases outside the gene matches. This CDR3 is 14 amino acids long. CDR3 sequence (DNA): TGTGCCAGCAGCTGGGACAGGGAGCCCACTGAAGCTTTCTTT. This codes for CASSWDREPTEAFF.

This sequence joins TRBV7-2 and TRBJ1-2, with D maybe TRBD1 (5 bases). The germline gives CDR1 SGHTA, CDR2 FQGNSA. V was pared by 2 bases and J by 8 bases, with 15 bases between. The CDR3 runs 14 residues. CDR3 sequence: CASSLRQGSWGYTF. The CDR3 bases are TGTGCCAGCAGCTTACGTCAGGGTTCGTGGGGCTACACCTTC.

The rearrangement links TRBV20-1 to TRBJ1-2, with a weak D call TRBD1 (5 bases). CDR1 DFQATT and CDR2 SNEGSKA come from the germline V gene (reference sequence). The CDR3 has 11 residues. The CDR3 region is CRGSGDYGYTF. CDR3 nucleotide sequence: TGCAGGGGGTCGGGGGACTATGGCTACACCTTC.

The chain couples TRBV7-2 to TRBJ2-1, with D hard to call. Between the trimmed V and J ends, which lost 2 bases and 4 bases, there was a span of 9 bases. Germline CDR1 reads SGHTA; CDR2 reads FQGNSA. The CDR3 contains 14 residues. The CDR3 sequence is CASSLMRSYNEQFF. CDR3 DNA sequence: TGTGCCAGCAGCTTAATGAGGAGTTACAATGAGCAGTTCTTC.

This clone appeared a few times. The J gene is TRBJ1-6, the V gene TRBV7-8; D remains unclear. The CDR3 spans 13 residues. Trimming removed 2 bases from V and 10 bases from J, with 9 bases in between. Germline V gene lookup returns CDR1 SGHVS and CDR2 FQNEAQ. The CDR3 is CASSLPGRSPLHF. The CDR3 DNA follows: TGTGCCAGCAGCTTACCTGGGAGGTCACCCCTCCACTTT.

This chain joins TRBV2 and TRBJ1-1, with D possibly being TRBD1 (6 bases). The V end lost 8 bases, the J end lost 11 bases, and 21 bases lay between the germline ends. The CDR3 length is 13 residues. The V gene's germline CDR1 is SNHLY and CDR2 FYNNEI. The CDR3 DNA sequence: TGTGCCAGCGAAGGAGACGGGGGGACACGGGCTTTCTTT. Protein product: CASEGDGGTRAFF.

This CDR3 reads CASSEEGGASGGHYEQYF. The CDR3, as DNA: TGTGCCAGCAGCGAGGAAGGGGGGGCTAGCGGAGGGCACTACGAGCAGTACTTC. The chain combines TRBV9 with TRBJ2-7; perhaps TRBD2 as D (7 bases). Trimming pared 3 bases from V and 3 bases from J, leaving 25 bases between. The CDR3 runs 18 residues. Germline V lookup: CDR1 SGDLS, CDR2 YYNGEE.

This chain uses TRBV5-1 with TRBJ1-1; possibly TRBD1 for D (5 bases). Looked up from germline, CDR1 is SGHRS and CDR2 is YFSETQ. Trimming took off 4 bases at V and 5 bases at J, with 12 bases between the two ends. The CDR3 extends over 13 amino acids. CDR3 bases: TGCGCCAGCAGCCCGGCTGGGGGAACTGAAGCTTTCTTT. It is translated as CASSPAGGTEAFF.

The J gene is TRBJ2-3, the V gene TRBV7-2; TRBD2 aligns across 8 bases. The V and J ends lost 5 bases and 1 base, in that order; junction bases with no gene match: 5. The CDR3 extends over 15 amino acids. The germline V gene has CDR1 SGHTA and CDR2 FQGNSA. CDR3 amino acids: CASSKSGGRTDTQYF. The CDR3 nucleotides are TGTGCCAGCAGCAAAAGCGGGGGTCGCACAGATACGCAGTATTTT.

The rearrangement uses TRBV5-1 and TRBJ1-6; D is possibly TRBD1 (5 bases). CDR1 is SGHRS and CDR2 is YFSETQ in the germline V gene. This CDR3 has 15 amino acids. V was pared by 4 bases and J by 4 bases, with 12 bases between. This CDR3 is CASSPGGRYNSPLHF. The CDR3 nucleotides read TGCGCCAGCAGCCCCGGGGGGAGATATAATTCACCCCTCCACTTT.

The V gene is TRBV30, the J gene TRBJ1-1, with D hard to call. Germline values: CDR1 GTSNPN, CDR2 SVGIG (reference sequence). Trimming removed 4 bases from V and 4 bases from J, with 13 bases in between. The CDR3 loop spans 13 amino acids. The DNA of the CDR3 is TGTGCCTGGAATCTAAAAGGCGGCACTGAAGCTTTCTTT. Amino acids: CAWNLKGGTEAFF.

The rearrangement uses TRBV9 and TRBJ1-2; TRBD1 agrees at 7 bases. This CDR3 spans 15 amino acids. The junction had 11 bases not matched to a gene; V was cut back by 4 bases and J by 5 bases. Germline assignment: CDR1 SGDLS and CDR2 YYNGEE. The CDR3, as DNA: TGTGCCAGCAGCCCCACCGGGACAGAAGTTTATGGCTACACCTTC. This codes for CASSPTGTEVYGYTF.

The V gene is TRBV5-1, the J gene TRBJ1-3, with D perhaps matching TRBD1 (5 bases). CDR1 and CDR2 (germline): SGHRS, YFSETQ. This CDR3 has 15 amino acids. The ends were cut back, 3 bases at V and 8 bases at J, with 18 bases in the middle. CDR3 protein: CASSSINGARDTIYF. The CDR3 DNA follows: TGCGCCAGCAGCTCTATAAACGGGGCGAGAGACACCATATATTTT.

This clone has just one count. Written as DNA, the CDR3 is TGCGCCAGCAGGGGGGGGACGAACACTGAAGCTTTCTTT. Translating it yields CASRGGTNTEAFF. The rearrangement links TRBV5-1 to TRBJ1-1, with a tentative D call TRBD1 (5 bases). From germline, CDR1 is SGHRS and CDR2 YFSETQ. Trimming removed 5 bases from V and 1 base from J, with 9 bases in between. The length of the CDR3 is 13 residues.

The chain's CDR3 is CASSYDRWTEAFF. Here the CDR3 DNA reads TGTGCCAGCAGCTATGACAGATGGACTGAAGCTTTCTTT. This chain uses TRBV7-9 with TRBJ1-1; possibly TRBD1 for D (5 bases). Deletions cut 4 bases from V and 5 bases from J, with 11 bases between. Germline V gene data show CDR1 as SEHNR and CDR2 as FQNEAQ (reference sequence). This CDR3 is 13 amino acids long. The entire variable domain, with the rest obtained from reference TRBV7-9 and TRBJ1-1, is as follows: DTGVSQNPRHKITKRGQNVTFRCDPISEHNRLYWYRQTLGQGPEFLTYFQNEAQLEKSRLLSDRFSAERPKGSFSTLEIQRTEQGDSAMYLCASSYDRWTEAFFGQGTRLTVV.

The J gene is TRBJ1-5, the V gene TRBV7-2; TRBD1 matches at 8 bases. Germline CDR1 reads SGHTA; CDR2 reads FQGNSA. Trimming took 2 bases from V and 5 from J; bases not matched to a gene: 5. The CDR3 loop spans 15 amino acids. DNA for the CDR3: TGTGCCAGCAGCTTAAATGGGGACAGGTATCAGCCCCAGCATTTT. This codes for CASSLNGDRYQPQHF.

The chain is built from TRBV3-1 (or the pseudogene TRBV3-2) and TRBJ2-1; no reliable D call. This CDR3 comprises 13 residues. CDR1 LGHDT and CDR2 YNNKEL come from the germline V gene (reference sequence). Deletions cut 3 bases from V and 1 base from J, with 4 bases between. Here the CDR3 reads CASSHGSYNEQFF. As DNA, the CDR3 is TGTGCCAGCAGCCATGGATCCTACAATGAGCAGTTCTTC.